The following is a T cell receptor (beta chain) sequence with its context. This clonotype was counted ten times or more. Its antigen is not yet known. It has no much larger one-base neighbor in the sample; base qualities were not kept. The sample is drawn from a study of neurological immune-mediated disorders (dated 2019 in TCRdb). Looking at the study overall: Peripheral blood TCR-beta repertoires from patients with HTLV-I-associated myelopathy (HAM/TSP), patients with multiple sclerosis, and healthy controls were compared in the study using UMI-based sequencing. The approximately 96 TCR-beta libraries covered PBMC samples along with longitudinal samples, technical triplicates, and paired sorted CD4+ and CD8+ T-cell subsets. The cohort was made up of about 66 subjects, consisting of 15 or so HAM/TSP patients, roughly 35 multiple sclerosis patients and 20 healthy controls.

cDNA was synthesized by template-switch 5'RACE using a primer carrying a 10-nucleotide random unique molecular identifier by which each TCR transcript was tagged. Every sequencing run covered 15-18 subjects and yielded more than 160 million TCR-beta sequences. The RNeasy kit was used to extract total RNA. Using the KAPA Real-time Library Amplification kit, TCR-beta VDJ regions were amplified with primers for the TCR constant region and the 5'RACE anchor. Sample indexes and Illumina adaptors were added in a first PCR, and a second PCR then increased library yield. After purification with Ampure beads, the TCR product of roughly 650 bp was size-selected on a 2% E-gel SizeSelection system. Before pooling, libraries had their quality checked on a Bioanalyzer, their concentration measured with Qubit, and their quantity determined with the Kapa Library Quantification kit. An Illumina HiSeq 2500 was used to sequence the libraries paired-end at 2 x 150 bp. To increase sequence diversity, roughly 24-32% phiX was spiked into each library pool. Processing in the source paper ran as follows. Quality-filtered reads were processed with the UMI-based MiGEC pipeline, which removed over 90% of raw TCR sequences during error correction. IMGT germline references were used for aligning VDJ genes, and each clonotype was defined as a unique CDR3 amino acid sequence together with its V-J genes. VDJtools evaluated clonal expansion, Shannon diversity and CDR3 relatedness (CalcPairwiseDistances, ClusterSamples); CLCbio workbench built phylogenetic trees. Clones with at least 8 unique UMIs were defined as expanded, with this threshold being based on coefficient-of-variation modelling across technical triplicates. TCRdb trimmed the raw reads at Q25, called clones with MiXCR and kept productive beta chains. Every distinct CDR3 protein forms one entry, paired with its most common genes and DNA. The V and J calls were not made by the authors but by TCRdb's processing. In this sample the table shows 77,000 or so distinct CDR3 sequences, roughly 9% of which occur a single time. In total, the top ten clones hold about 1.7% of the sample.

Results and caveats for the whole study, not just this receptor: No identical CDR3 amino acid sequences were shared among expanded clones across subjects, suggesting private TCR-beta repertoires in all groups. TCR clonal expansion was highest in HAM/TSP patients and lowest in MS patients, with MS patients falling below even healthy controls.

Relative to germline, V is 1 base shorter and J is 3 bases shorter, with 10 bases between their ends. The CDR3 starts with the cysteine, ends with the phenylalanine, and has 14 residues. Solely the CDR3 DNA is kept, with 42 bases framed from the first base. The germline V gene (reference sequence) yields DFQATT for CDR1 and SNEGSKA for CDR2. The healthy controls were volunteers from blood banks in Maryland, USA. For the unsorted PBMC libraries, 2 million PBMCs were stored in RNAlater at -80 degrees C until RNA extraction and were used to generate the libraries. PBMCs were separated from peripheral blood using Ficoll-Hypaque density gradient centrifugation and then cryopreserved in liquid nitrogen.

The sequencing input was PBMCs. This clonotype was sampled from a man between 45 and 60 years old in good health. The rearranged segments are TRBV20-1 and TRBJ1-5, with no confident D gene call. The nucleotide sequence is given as TGCAGTGCTAGAGCGGGAGGGCACAATCAGCCCCAGCATTTT. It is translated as CSARAGGHNQPQHF.